This TCR beta chain was obtained from a study of shared clonotypes between healthy human individuals. Study observations and caveats: Apart from blood, nothing was sampled; tissue repertoires likely differ.

The method was immunoSEQ multiplex PCR; TCRdb's version includes in-frame clones alone and lacks a portion of them. Counted here are about 520,000 clones, approximately 80% occurring once; the ten biggest clones make up around 11%. In regard to this clone: What it recognizes is unknown.

The CDR3 length is 14 residues. V was cut by 4 bases and J by 3 bases, with 13 bases left in between. Per germline, CDR1 KGHSH and CDR2 LQKENI. Input material: PBMCs. This sequence was found in a woman aged 40 to 55 in good health. Some clones in this sample may be carry-over from other donors' samples. The genes are TRBV18 and TRBJ2-7, with D possibly TRBD1 on 6 matching bases. This CDR3 is CASSQVGASYEQYF. In DNA, the CDR3 is TGTGCCAGCTCACAGGTGGGGGCCAGCTACGAGCAGTACTTC. Looking up the rest from reference TRBV18 and TRBJ2-7 gives the full variable domain: NAGVMQNPRHLVRRRGQEARLRCSPMKGHSHVYWYRQLPEEGLKFMVYLQKENIIDESGMPKERFSAEFPKEGPSILRIQQVVRGDSAAYFCASSQVGASYEQYFGPGTRLTVT.